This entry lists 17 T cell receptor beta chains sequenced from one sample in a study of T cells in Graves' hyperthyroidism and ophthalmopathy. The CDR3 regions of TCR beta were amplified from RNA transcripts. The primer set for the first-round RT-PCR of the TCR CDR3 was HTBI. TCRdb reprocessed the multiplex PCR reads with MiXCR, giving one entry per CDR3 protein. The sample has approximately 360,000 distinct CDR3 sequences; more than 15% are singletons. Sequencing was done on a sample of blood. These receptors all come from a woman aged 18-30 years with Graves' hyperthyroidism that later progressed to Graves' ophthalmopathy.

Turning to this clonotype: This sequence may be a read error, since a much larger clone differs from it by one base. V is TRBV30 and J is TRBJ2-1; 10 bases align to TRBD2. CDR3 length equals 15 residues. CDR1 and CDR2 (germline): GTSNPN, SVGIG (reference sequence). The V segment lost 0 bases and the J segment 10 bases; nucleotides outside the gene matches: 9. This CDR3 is CAWSVPRAGGREQFF. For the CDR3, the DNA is TGTGCCTGGAGTGTACCGAGAGCGGGGGGGAGGGAGCAGTTCTTC.

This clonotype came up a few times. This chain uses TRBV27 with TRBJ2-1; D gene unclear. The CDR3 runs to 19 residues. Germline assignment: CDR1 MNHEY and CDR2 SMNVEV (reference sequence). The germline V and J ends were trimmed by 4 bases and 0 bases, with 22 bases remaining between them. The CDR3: CASSSRITPLTSSYNEQFF. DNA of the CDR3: TGTGCCAGCAGTTCCCGTATCACCCCTTTAACCAGCTCCTACAATGAGCAGTTCTTC.

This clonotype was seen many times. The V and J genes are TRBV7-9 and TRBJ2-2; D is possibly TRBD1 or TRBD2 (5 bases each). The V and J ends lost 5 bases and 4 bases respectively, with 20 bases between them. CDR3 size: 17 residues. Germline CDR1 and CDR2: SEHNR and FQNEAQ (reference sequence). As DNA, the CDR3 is TGTGCCAGCAGCCCCGCCTTTGGGGGAACGAGCACCGGGGAGCTGTTTTTT. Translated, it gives CASSPAFGGTSTGELFF.

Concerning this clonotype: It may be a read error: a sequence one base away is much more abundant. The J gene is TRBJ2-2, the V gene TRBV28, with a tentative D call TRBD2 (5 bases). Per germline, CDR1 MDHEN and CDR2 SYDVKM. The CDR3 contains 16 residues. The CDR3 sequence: CASSPPWRSNTGELLF. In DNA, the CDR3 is TGTGCCAGCAGCCCCCCGTGGCGGTCGAACACCGGGGAGCTGCTTTTT.

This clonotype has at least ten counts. The CDR3 region has the DNA TGTGCCAGCAGCCTGACGTACTCCTACGAGCAGTACTTC. Residues: CASSLTYSYEQYF. The chain uses TRBV12-3 or TRBV12-4 and TRBJ2-7; D unclear. The length of the CDR3 is 13 residues. The germline V and J ends were trimmed by 6 bases and 0 bases, with 9 bases remaining between them.

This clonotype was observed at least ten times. CDR3 bases: TGTGCCAGCAGTGTTAGCGGGATTACCTACGAGCAGTACTTC. Protein sequence: CASSVSGITYEQYF. The V gene is TRBV6-1, the J gene TRBJ2-7, with 8 bases identical to TRBD2. Germline V gene data show CDR1 as MNHNS and CDR2 as SASEGT. CDR3 size: 14 residues. With V trimmed by 4 bases and J by 2 bases, 4 bases remained unmatched.

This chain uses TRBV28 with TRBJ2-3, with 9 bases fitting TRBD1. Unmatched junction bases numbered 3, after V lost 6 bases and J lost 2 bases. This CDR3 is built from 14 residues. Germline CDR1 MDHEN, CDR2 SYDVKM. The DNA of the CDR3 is TGTGCCAGCAGGGGGACAGGGCACACAGATACGCAGTATTTT. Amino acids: CASRGTGHTDTQYF.

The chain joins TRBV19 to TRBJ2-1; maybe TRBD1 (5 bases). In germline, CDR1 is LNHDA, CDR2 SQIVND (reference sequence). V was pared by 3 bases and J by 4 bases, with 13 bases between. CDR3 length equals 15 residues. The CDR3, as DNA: TGTGCCAGTAGTATGACTGGACATTCTTACAATGAGCAGTTCTTC. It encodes CASSMTGHSYNEQFF.

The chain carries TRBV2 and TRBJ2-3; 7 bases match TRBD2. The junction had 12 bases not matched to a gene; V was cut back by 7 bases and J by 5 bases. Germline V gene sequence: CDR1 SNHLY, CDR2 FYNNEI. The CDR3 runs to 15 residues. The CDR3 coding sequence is TGTGCCAGCACCTCTGGGGGGGAGGCCTTAGATACGCAGTATTTT. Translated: CASTSGGEALDTQYF. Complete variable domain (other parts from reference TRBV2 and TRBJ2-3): EPEVTQTPSHQVTQMGQEVILRCVPISNHLYFYWYRQILGQKVEFLVSFYNNEISEKSEIFDDQFSVERPDGSNFTLKIRSTKLEDSAMYFCASTSGGEALDTQYFGPGTRLTVL.

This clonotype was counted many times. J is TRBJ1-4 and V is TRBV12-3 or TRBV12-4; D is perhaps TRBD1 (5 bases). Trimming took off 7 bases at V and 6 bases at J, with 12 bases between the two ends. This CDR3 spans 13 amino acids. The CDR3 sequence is CASILEGYEKLFF. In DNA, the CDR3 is TGTGCCAGCATCCTAGAGGGGTATGAAAAACTGTTTTTT.

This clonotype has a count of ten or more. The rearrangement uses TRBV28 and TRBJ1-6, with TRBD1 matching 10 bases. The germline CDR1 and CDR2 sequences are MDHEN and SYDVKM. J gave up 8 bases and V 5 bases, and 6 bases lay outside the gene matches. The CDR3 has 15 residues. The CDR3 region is CASSPWGTGDSPLHF. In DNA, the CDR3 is TGTGCCAGCAGTCCATGGGGGACAGGGGATTCACCCCTCCACTTT.

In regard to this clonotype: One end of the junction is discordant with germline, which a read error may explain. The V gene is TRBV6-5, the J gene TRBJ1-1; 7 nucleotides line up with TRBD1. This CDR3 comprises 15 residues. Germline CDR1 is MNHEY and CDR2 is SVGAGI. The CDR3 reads CVSSYSPGGNTEAFF. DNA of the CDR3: TGTGTCAGCAGTTACTCCCCAGGGGGGAACACTGAAGCTTTCTTT.

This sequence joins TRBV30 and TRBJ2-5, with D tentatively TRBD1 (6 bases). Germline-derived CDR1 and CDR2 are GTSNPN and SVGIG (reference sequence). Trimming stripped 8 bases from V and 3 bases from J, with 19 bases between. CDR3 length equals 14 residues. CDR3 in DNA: TGTGCCGGGGCGAGGGGGAGAACTGAAGAGACCCAGTACTTC. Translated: CAGARGRTEETQYF.

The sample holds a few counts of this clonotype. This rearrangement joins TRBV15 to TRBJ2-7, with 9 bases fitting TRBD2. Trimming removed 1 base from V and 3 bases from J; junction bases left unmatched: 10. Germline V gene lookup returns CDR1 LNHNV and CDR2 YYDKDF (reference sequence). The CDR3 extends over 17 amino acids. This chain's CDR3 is CATSRGGLASGHYEQYF. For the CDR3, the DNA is TGTGCCACCAGCAGAGGTGGACTAGCGTCGGGTCACTACGAGCAGTACTTC.

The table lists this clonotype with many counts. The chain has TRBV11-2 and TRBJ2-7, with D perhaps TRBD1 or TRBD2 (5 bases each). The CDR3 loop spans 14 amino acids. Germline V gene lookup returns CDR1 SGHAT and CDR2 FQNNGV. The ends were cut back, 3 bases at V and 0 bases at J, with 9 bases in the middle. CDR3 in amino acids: CASSFYGGSYEQYF. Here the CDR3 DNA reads TGTGCCAGCAGCTTTTATGGGGGCTCCTACGAGCAGTACTTC.

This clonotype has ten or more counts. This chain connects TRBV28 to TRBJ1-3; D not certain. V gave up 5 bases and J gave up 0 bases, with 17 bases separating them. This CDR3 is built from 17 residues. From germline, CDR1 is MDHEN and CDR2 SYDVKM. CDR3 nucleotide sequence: TGTGCCAGCAGTACATACGACGGAGTTGTCTCTGGAAACACCATATATTTT. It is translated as CASSTYDGVVSGNTIYF.

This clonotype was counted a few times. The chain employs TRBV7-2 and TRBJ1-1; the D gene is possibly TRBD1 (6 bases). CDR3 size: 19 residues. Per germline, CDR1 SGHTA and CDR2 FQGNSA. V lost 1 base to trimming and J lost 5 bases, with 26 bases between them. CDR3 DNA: TGTGCCAGCAGCTTAGTTTATGATTATACCGGGACAATTCTGACTGAAGCTTTCTTT. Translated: CASSLVYDYTGTILTEAFF.